This TCR beta chain was identified during a study of blood T cell repertoires in COVID-19. The wider study: Nucleic acid was either cDNA or gDNA, and it came from T cells, B-cell-depleted T cells, or PBMCs.

Clones were read by immunoSEQ multiplex PCR, and TCRdb kept only the in-frame ones, dropping some. This sample carries under 200,000 clones, more than 65% of them seen once, and the ten largest clones take around 5.3%. Participants spanned ages about 18 to 100 years and resided in roughly 26 US areas. Germline-derived CDR1 and CDR2 are SGHNT and YENEEA. CDR3 size: 13 residues. V lost 6 bases and J lost 6, with 13 bases in between. The sequence derives from a woman in her thirties or forties with acute COVID-19. The chain couples TRBV11-3 to TRBJ2-3; D is undetermined. Sequenced input: PBMCs or T cells enriched from blood (not recorded which). The CDR3 here is CASRLLVEDTQYF. The CDR3 DNA sequence: TGTGCCAGCAGACTTCTGGTAGAGGATACGCAGTATTTT.